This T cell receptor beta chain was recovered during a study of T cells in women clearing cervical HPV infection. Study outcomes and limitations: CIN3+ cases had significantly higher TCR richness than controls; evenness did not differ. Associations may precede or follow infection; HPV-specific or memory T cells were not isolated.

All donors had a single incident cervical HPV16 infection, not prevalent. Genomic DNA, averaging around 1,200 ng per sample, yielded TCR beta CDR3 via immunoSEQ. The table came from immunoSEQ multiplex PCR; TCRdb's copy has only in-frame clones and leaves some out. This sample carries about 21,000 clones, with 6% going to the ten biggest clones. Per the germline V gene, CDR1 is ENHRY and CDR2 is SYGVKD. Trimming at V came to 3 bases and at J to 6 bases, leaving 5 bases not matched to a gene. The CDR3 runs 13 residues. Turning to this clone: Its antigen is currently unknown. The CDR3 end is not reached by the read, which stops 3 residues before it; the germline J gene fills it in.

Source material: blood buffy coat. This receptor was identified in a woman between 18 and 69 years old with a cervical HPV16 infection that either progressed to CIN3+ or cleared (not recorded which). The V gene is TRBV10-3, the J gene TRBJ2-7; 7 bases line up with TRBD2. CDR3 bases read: TGTGCCATCAGTGAACGGCGGGAGTTCGAG. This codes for CAISERREFE. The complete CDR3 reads CAISERREFEQYF.